This TCR beta chain was obtained from a study of T-cell reconstitution after alpha-beta-depleted transplantation in children. Many counts were recorded for this clonotype. Its antigen is unidentified. Study results and limitations: Several hundred graft clones that had expanded were reportedly the source of alpha-beta T cells about two months after transplant. T cells produced anew were the main source of T-cell counts and diversity one year after transplant.

It was with unique molecular identifiers that the TCRbeta library was prepared. One entry per CDR3 protein, called by TCRdb with MiXCR from the PCR reads. The sample consists of under 70,000 distinct CDR3 sequences, about a tenth of them appearing once. Sequenced here: PBMCs, sampled before TCRalphabeta/CD19-depleted stem cell transplant. The clonotype originates from a boy younger than 18 with acute myeloid leukemia, due to receive a stem cell transplant.

CDR3 coding DNA: TGTGCCAGCAGCCCCGTGGGCGGCAGTAGACAGACCGGGGAGCTGTTTTTT. Its translation: CASSPVGGSRQTGELFF. V is TRBV11-1 and J is TRBJ2-2, with TRBD1 as a possible D gene (5 bases). The germline V gene has CDR1 SGHAT and CDR2 FQDESV (reference sequence). This CDR3 region has 17 residues. V was pared by 5 bases and J by 5 bases, with 21 bases between.